Listed below are T cell receptor beta chains from one sample, sequenced in a study of graft-versus-host responses after intestinal transplantation. No antigen has been identified for these receptors. Only in-frame clones appear in the TCRdb table, and some are missing; sequencing was by immunoSEQ multiplex PCR. The sample has approximately 25,000 clones, approximately 82% seen once. This sample comprised unstimulated CD8+ T cells sorted from spleen or lymph node cells, obtained before transplant. The receptors were sampled from a human donor who was the organ donor for an intestinal transplant. CDR3s include the opening cysteine and the closing phenylalanine or tryptophan. The D gene is left open where the match is weak. Not every row has a clone size; where given, it reads once, few, many or a size class.

clone_size,j_call,d_call,v_call,cdr3_aa,cdr3_nt
few,TRBJ2-1,TRBD1,TRBV9,CASSAGDRGSLRWDEQFF,TGTGCCAGCAGCGCCGGGGACAGGGGAAGCCTCCGATGGGATGAGCAGTTCTTC
NA,TRBJ2-1,TRBD2,TRBV10-2,CASRPPVRDGTSGGGGNEQFF,TGCGCCAGCAGGCCACCTGTACGGGACGGGACTAGCGGGGGGGGCGGCAATGAGCAGTTCTTC
NA,TRBJ1-2,NA,TRBV5-1,CASSLSGRIDIYGYTF,TGCGCCAGCAGCTTGAGTGGACGTATTGACATCTATGGCTACACCTTC
NA,TRBJ1-4,TRBD1,TRBV13,CASTGQATNEKLFF,TGTGCCAGCACAGGACAGGCAACTAATGAAAAACTGTTTTTT
few,TRBJ1-2,TRBD1,TRBV5-1,CASSLGDRGNYGYTF,TGCGCCAGCAGCTTGGGGGACAGGGGAAACTATGGCTACACCTTC
once,TRBJ2-7,NA,TRBV19,CASSAGPEAYEQYF,TGTGCCAGTAGCGCCGGACCCGAAGCCTACGAGCAGTACTTC
NA,TRBJ1-2,NA,TRBV4-3,CASSQDAARGDYGYTF,TGCGCCAGCAGCCAAGATGCCGCAAGAGGGGACTATGGCTACACCTTC
NA,TRBJ2-7,NA,TRBV19,CASSEQGHEQYF,TGTGCCAGTAGTGAGCAGGGTCACGAGCAGTACTTC
NA,TRBJ1-1,NA,TRBV9,CASSPQGMNTEAFF,TGTGCCAGCAGCCCACAGGGCATGAACACTGAAGCTTTCTTT
NA,TRBJ2-7,TRBD1,TRBV2,CASSGDRGFTTRYEQYF,TGTGCCAGCAGTGGGGACAGGGGTTTCACTACTCGCTACGAGCAGTACTTC
NA,TRBJ2-5,TRBD1,TRBV7-8,CASSLGRGQTQYF,TGTGCCAGCAGCTTAGGAAGGGGGCAGACCCAGTACTTC
few,TRBJ2-2,TRBD2,TRBV11-3,CASSASRGESDTGELFF,TGTGCCAGCAGCGCAAGTCGGGGGGAGTCGGACACCGGGGAGCTGTTTTTT
NA,TRBJ2-2,NA,TRBV7-9,CASSQTAESGTGELFF,TGTGCCAGCAGCCAGACCGCGGAGTCGGGCACCGGGGAGCTGTTTTTT
NA,TRBJ1-1,NA,TRBV13,CASSLVIGNTEAFF,TGTGCCAGCAGCTTAGTGATTGGGAACACTGAAGCTTTCTTT
NA,TRBJ1-3,NA,TRBV19,CASRPSSLGNTIYF,TGTGCCTCACGTCCCAGTTCCCTTGGAAACACCATATATTTT
NA,TRBJ2-3,NA,TRBV11-2,CASSLGPRDRTSTDTQYF,TGTGCCAGCAGCTTAGGACCTCGGGACCGCACTAGCACAGATACGCAGTATTTT
NA,TRBJ2-1,TRBD2,TRBV5-4,CASSSPGTSDEQFF,TGTGCCAGCAGCTCCCCCGGGACTAGCGACGAGCAGTTCTTC
NA,TRBJ1-5,NA,TRBV4-2,CASSQGRQANQPQHF,TGTGCCAGCAGCCAAGGCCGGCAGGCAAATCAGCCCCAGCATTTT
NA,TRBJ2-7,TRBD2,TRBV29-1,CSAGGGTTYEQYF,TGCAGCGCCGGGGGAGGGACGACCTACGAGCAGTACTTC
NA,TRBJ1-6,NA,TRBV15,CATSPFGTSHHSPLHF,TGTGCCACCAGCCCGTTCGGGACTTCTCACCATTCACCCCTCCACTTT
NA,TRBJ2-7,NA,TRBV19,CASSPIEGYEQYF,TGTGCCAGTAGTCCCATCGAGGGTTACGAGCAGTACTTC
NA,TRBJ2-2,NA,TRBV6-5,CASSYGGRTGELFF,TGTGCCAGCAGTTACGGGGGGAGGACCGGGGAGCTGTTTTTT
NA,TRBJ1-2,TRBD1,TRBV20-1,CSATGGGYTF,TGCAGTGCTACAGGGGGTGGCTACACCTTC
NA,TRBJ2-1,TRBD2,TRBV25-1,CASSYVAGVADEQFF,TGTGCCAGCAGTTATGTAGCGGGAGTTGCGGATGAGCAGTTCTTC
once,TRBJ2-3,TRBD2,TRBV5-6,CASSLTAGADTQYF,TGTGCCAGCAGCTTAACGGCGGGGGCAGATACGCAGTATTTT
NA,TRBJ2-6,TRBD1,TRBV7-9,CASSSPLGQGPSGANVLTF,TGTGCCAGCAGCTCCCCTCTTGGACAGGGGCCCTCTGGGGCCAACGTCCTGACTTTC
once,TRBJ2-5,TRBD2,TRBV4-3,CASSQGISGLPVETQYF,TGCGCCAGCAGCCAGGGGATTAGCGGGCTACCGGTAGAGACCCAGTACTTC
NA,TRBJ1-1,TRBD1,TRBV9,CASSVVGRGLSEAFF,TGTGCCAGCAGCGTAGTCGGCAGGGGGCTATCTGAAGCTTTCTTT
once,TRBJ2-1,TRBD2,TRBV9,CASSVGAGQDLLSGDNEQFF,TGTGCCAGCAGCGTAGGTGCGGGTCAGGACTTGCTAAGCGGGGACAATGAGCAGTTCTTC
NA,TRBJ2-2,TRBD2,TRBV7-2,CASISGLALNTGELFF,TGTGCCAGCATCTCGGGACTAGCGTTAAACACCGGGGAGCTGTTTTTT
NA,TRBJ1-1,NA,TRBV27,CASSLSRNTEAFF,TGTGCCAGCAGTTTATCCAGGAACACTGAAGCTTTCTTT
NA,TRBJ2-1,NA,TRBV6-5,CASSLKSAPPYNEQFF,TGTGCCAGCAGTTTGAAGAGCGCTCCCCCTTACAATGAGCAGTTCTTC
NA,TRBJ2-7,NA,TRBV14,CASSPTGTYEQYF,TGTGCCAGCAGCCCCACGGGAACCTACGAGCAGTACTTC
NA,TRBJ2-1,TRBD1,TRBV27,CASSSDRGNEQFF,TGTGCCAGCAGTTCGGACAGGGGCAATGAGCAGTTCTTC
NA,TRBJ2-1,NA,TRBV7-9,CASSLVGEGNEQFF,TGTGCCAGCAGCTTAGTGGGGGAAGGAAATGAGCAGTTCTTC
NA,TRBJ1-1,TRBD1,TRBV7-9,CASSPPDRGVNTEAFF,TGTGCCAGCAGCCCGCCTGACAGGGGGGTGAACACTGAAGCTTTCTTT
NA,TRBJ1-6,TRBD1,TRBV5-1,CASSPRTDRANSPLHF,TGCGCCAGCAGCCCCCGAACCGACAGGGCAAATTCACCCCTCCACTTT